This is a list of T cell receptor beta chains from one sample in a study of T cell responses to AZD1222 COVID-19 vaccine. Here immunoSEQ multiplex PCR was the method, and the copy in TCRdb shows in-frame clones only, minus some. The sample carries around 140,000 clones, roughly 90% recorded once. The source was peripheral blood, collected 28 days after the second AZD1222 dose. The receptor source for this set is an adult who received the AZD1222 COVID-19 vaccine. The CDR3 runs from the conserved cysteine through the conserved F or W. Clone size, where shown, is once, few, many, or a class for clones that have expanded.

clone_size j_call v_call cdr3_aa
. TRBJ2-7 TRBV19 CASSKLAGGLYEQYF
. TRBJ1-4 TRBV5-1 CASSFTSGGGREKLFF
. TRBJ2-5 TRBV2 CANSGGSSGTPVETQYF
. TRBJ1-2 TRBV5-6 CASNMGGPNYGYTF
. TRBJ1-1 TRBV5-4 CASRIGGGTEAFF
. TRBJ1-1 TRBV3-1/TRBV3-2 CASSQVQGARTEAFF
. TRBJ1-2 TRBV5-4 CASSPPRTMRIYGYTF
. TRBJ1-6 TRBV2 CASSEGTDYNSPLHF
. TRBJ2-6 TRBV27 CASSFGGSGANVLTF
. TRBJ2-1 TRBV7-2 CASSPLGGSNNEQLF
. TRBJ2-5 TRBV11-1 CASSLGAGRETQYF
. TRBJ2-3 TRBV9 CASSIQKSDTQYF
. TRBJ2-6 TRBV4-3 CASSQPTSGANVLTF
once TRBJ2-1 TRBV29-1 CSSLGLAVNNEQFF
. TRBJ1-2 TRBV7-9 CASSSSGEGAYGYTF
. TRBJ2-2 TRBV11-1 CASSHDRERVFF
. TRBJ2-7 TRBV28 CASSLVVAPSEQPARTYEQYF
. TRBJ1-6 TRBV19 CASSIEGMGQKNSPLHF
. TRBJ1-6 TRBV6-2/TRBV6-3 CASSYSPGGVKSSPLHF
. TRBJ1-6 TRBV6-5 CASVPDYYNSPLHF
. TRBJ1-2 TRBV7-2 CASSLEYRDYGYTF
. TRBJ1-5 TRBV6-6 CASSQAGGRQPQHF
. TRBJ1-1 TRBV6-2/TRBV6-3 CASSFTGLNTEAFF
. TRBJ1-6 TRBV19 CASSMVQGNSPLHF
. TRBJ2-2 TRBV13 CASSPPGLNTGELFF
. TRBJ2-1 TRBV27 CASIAGRGYNEQFF
. TRBJ1-1 TRBV6-6 CASSYFRGSSEAFF